This T cell receptor beta chain comes out of a study of CD8+ T cells in alopecia areata. Study-wide results and caveats: The presence of one nonresponder keeps the tie between baseline CD8+ expansion and response uncertain. Scalp and blood retained many expanded lesional clones during tofacitinib. Clonality in the scalp and expanded CD8+ clones ranked among the top 100 were significantly decreased by tofacitinib.

Treatment specified: oral pan-JAK inhibitor, 5-10 mg twice daily. Trimming pared 4 bases from V and 5 bases from J, leaving 18 bases between. Germline-derived CDR1 and CDR2 are SGHNT and YYREEE (reference sequence). The CDR3 length is 15 residues. In the case of this clone: Its target is unknown.

Following RNA extraction, reverse transcription yielded cDNA that acted as the sequencing template. Method: immunoSEQ multiplex PCR; TCRdb's copy keeps in-frame clones and lacks some. The data hold 270,000 or so clones, with about 62% observed a single time. The receptor comes from a human donor with alopecia areata. This chain joins TRBV5-4 and TRBJ1-2; D perhaps matches TRBD1 (6 bases). The sequenced sample was CD4+ T cells sorted from blood, obtained at week 24, from a patient treated with tofacitinib. The CDR3 region has the DNA TGTGCCAGCAGCCCGAAAGGTGGCCAGGGGTATGGCTACACCTTC. It translates to CASSPKGGQGYGYTF.